A selection of T cell receptor beta chains follows, all from one sample in a study of blood T cell repertoires in COVID-19. Some clones are missing from TCRdb's copy, which holds only in-frame ones; the method was immunoSEQ multiplex PCR. This sample yields 300,000 or so clones, of which 80% to 90% are seen a single time; roughly 6.7% belongs to the top ten. The sequenced sample was peripheral blood. Receptor source: a man between 18 and 35 years old who had recovered from COVID-19. CDR3s include the opening cysteine and the closing phenylalanine or tryptophan.

CDR3 | V
CASGLAAGGRVTGELFF | TRBV12-5
CASSVTGTSTYEQYF | TRBV9
CASSPQDRGTEAFF | TRBV5-1
CASQTDTGELFF | TRBV18
CASSPWGTSGLSEQFF | TRBV21-1
CASSSVGGLSNQPQHF | TRBV5-8
CASSLGTGVSNQPQHF | TRBV5-6
CASSTPQESGNTIYF | TRBV6-5
CAHTGAPGTEAFF | TRBV30
CASSLSGGREQFF | TRBV11-3
CASSPQDRVFIYEQYF | TRBV27